The 18 T cell receptor beta chains given below trace back to one sample, sequenced in a study of T cell repertoires in cytomegalovirus infection (dated by TCRdb to the late 2010s). Sequencing used an Illumina HiSeq 1500. The public sequencing data were trimmed at Q25 with fastp and processed into clonotypes with MiXCR by TCRdb, which kept only in-frame beta chains. Identical CDR3 protein sequences are pooled into one entry, listed with their most common genes and DNA. Here the sample has around 200,000 distinct CDR3 sequences; approximately 18% occur a single time. The top ten clonotypes cover roughly a quarter of the sample. Material: CD8+ T cells from PBMCs. The origin of the receptors is a human donor in good health (CMV status not recorded). Some clones in this sample may be carry-over from other donors' samples.

In this sample, this clonotype turned up a few times. The rearrangement uses TRBV7-6 and TRBJ2-3; D is perhaps TRBD1 (6 bases). Trimming removed 1 base from V and 5 bases from J, with 10 bases in between. The CDR3 has 14 residues. Germline-derived CDR1 and CDR2 are SGHVS and FNYEAQ. DNA of the CDR3: TGTGCCAGCAGCTTAGTAGGGGGAAGAGATACGCAGTATTTT. As protein: CASSLVGGRDTQYF.

Turning to this clonotype: A read error may produce the germline difference seen at one junction end. This rearrangement joins TRBV12-3 or TRBV12-4 to TRBJ1-1; D is possibly TRBD1 (5 bases). CDR3 size: 11 residues. CDR3 in amino acids: CASSFQTPQDF. CDR3 sequence (DNA): TGTGCCAGCAGTTTTCAGACGCCACAGGACTTT.

In its sample, this clonotype was seen a few times. V and J are TRBV29-1 and TRBJ2-3; TRBD1 might be the D (6 bases). This CDR3 region has 16 residues. V dropped 3 bases and J dropped 0 bases, with 16 bases sitting between them. Germline V CDR1 and CDR2: SQVTM, ANQGSEA. In DNA, the CDR3 is TGCAGCGTTGACGGGCCAGGGGAAATTAGCACAGATACGCAGTATTTT. It codes for CSVDGPGEISTDTQYF.

The chain is built from TRBV28 and TRBJ2-1, with TRBD1 as a possible D gene (6 bases). CDR1 and CDR2 from the germline V gene are MDHEN and SYDVKM. The length of the CDR3 is 15 residues. The V end lost 9 bases, the J end lost 0 bases, and 15 bases lay between the germline ends. The CDR3 sequence is CASIQGFSSYNEQFF. CDR3 DNA: TGTGCCAGTATTCAGGGGTTTAGCTCCTACAATGAGCAGTTCTTC.

J is TRBJ2-1 and V is TRBV6-4, with 14 bases aligning to TRBD2. The ends lost 8 bases at V and 8 bases at J; junction bases unmatched: 8. The CDR3 has 15 amino acids. Per germline, CDR1 MRHNA and CDR2 SNTAGT. DNA for the CDR3: TGTGCCAGCTCCGGGACTAGCGGGGGTTATGATGAGCAGTTCTTC. It translates to CASSGTSGGYDEQFF.

The V gene is TRBV6-5, the J gene TRBJ2-1; a possible D gene is TRBD2 (6 bases). Germline V gene data show CDR1 as MNHEY and CDR2 as SVGAGI. Trimming took off 6 bases at V and 7 bases at J, with 13 bases between the two ends. There are 13 residues in the CDR3. The CDR3 here is CASSSPEGNEQFF. The DNA for the CDR3 is TGTGCCAGCAGCTCACCGGAGGGAAATGAGCAGTTCTTC.

The V gene is TRBV27, the J gene TRBJ2-7; possibly TRBD2 for D (5 bases). V lost 2 bases, J lost 5 bases, and 10 bases lay in between. The CDR3 length is 13 residues. Germline V gives CDR1 MNHEY, CDR2 SMNVEV (reference sequence). The CDR3 DNA follows: TGTGCCAGCAGTTTAAACAAGCGGAACGAGCAGTACTTC. It is translated as CASSLNKRNEQYF.

The chain has TRBV28 and TRBJ2-7; D is possibly TRBD1 (5 bases). Trimming took off 5 bases at V and 2 bases at J, with 13 bases between the two ends. From germline, CDR1 is MDHEN and CDR2 SYDVKM. CDR3 length: 14 amino acids. CDR3 in amino acids: CASSRRGEAYEQYF. As DNA, the CDR3 is TGTGCCAGCAGTCGTAGGGGCGAGGCCTACGAGCAGTACTTC.

Only a few counts were recorded for this clonotype. The chain uses TRBV28 and TRBJ1-5, with 10 bases aligning to TRBD1. The CDR3 is made up of 16 amino acids. V was clipped by 5 bases and J by 3 bases; unmatched bases: 7. The germline CDR1 and CDR2 sequences are MDHEN and SYDVKM. This CDR3 reads CASSHRDRGYNQPQHF. CDR3 bases: TGTGCCAGCAGTCACCGGGACAGGGGTTACAATCAGCCCCAGCATTTT.

This rearrangement joins TRBV4-1 to TRBJ2-3; 8 nucleotides agree with TRBD2. Trimming took 1 base from V and 1 from J; bases not matched to a gene: 7. Germline CDR1 reads MGHRA; CDR2 reads YSYEKL. This CDR3 has 17 amino acids. CDR3 in amino acids: CASSQVTGRGGTDTQYF. The DNA for the CDR3 is TGCGCCAGCAGCCAAGTCACGGGGCGGGGGGGCACAGATACGCAGTATTTT.

This clonotype came up a few times. DNA of the CDR3: TGTGCCAGCAGCGCCCCAGAACTGGGCATTAACAACTATGGCTACACCTTC. Translated, it gives CASSAPELGINNYGYTF. The chain couples TRBV11-1 to TRBJ1-2; D is unclear. Germline V gene lookup returns CDR1 SGHAT and CDR2 FQDESV (reference sequence). The CDR3 length is 17 residues. The ends were cut back, 5 bases at V and 2 bases at J, with 21 bases in the middle. The full variable domain, with the rest looked up from reference TRBV11-1 and TRBJ1-2, is EAEVAQSPRYKITEKSQAVAFWCDPISGHATLYWYRQILGQGPELLVQFQDESVVDDSQLPKDRFSAERLKGVDSTLKIQPAELGDSAMYLCASSAPELGINNYGYTFGSGTRLTVV.

The table lists this clonotype with a few counts. This sequence joins TRBV14 and TRBJ1-1, with a tentative D call TRBD1 (5 bases). Between the trimmed V and J ends, which lost 3 bases and 1 base, there was a span of 12 bases. Per the germline V gene, CDR1 is SGHDN and CDR2 is FVKESK. The CDR3 is 15 amino acids. The CDR3 DNA sequence: TGTGCCAGCAGCCACCCGGGACTCACGAACACTGAAGCTTTCTTT. It translates to CASSHPGLTNTEAFF.

The J gene is TRBJ2-3, the V gene TRBV7-9; D possibly uses TRBD1 or TRBD2 (5 bases each). The CDR3 spans 14 residues. V shed 3 bases and J shed 2 bases, with 9 bases lying between them. Germline V CDR1 and CDR2: SEHNR, FQNEAQ (reference sequence). As DNA, the CDR3 is TGTGCCAGCAGCTTGGGGGACCTCACAGATACGCAGTATTTT. Amino acids: CASSLGDLTDTQYF.

This clonotype was seen a few times. The chain employs TRBV7-9 and TRBJ2-2; 8 nucleotides match TRBD1. Germline V gene sequence: CDR1 SEHNR, CDR2 FQNEAQ (reference sequence). This CDR3 has 16 amino acids. Trimming at V came to 6 bases and at J to 6 bases, leaving 12 bases not matched to a gene. Here the CDR3 DNA reads TGTGCCAGCAGAACAGGGGGTGTCGTCTCGCCCGGGGAGCTGTTTTTT. This encodes CASRTGGVVSPGELFF. The full variable domain, its missing parts supplied by reference TRBV7-9 and TRBJ2-2, is DTGVSQNPRHKITKRGQNVTFRCDPISEHNRLYWYRQTLGQGPEFLTYFQNEAQLEKSRLLSDRFSAERPKGSFSTLEIQRTEQGDSAMYLCASRTGGVVSPGELFFGEGSRLTVL.

In this sample, this clonotype turned up a few times. The chain carries TRBV6-2 or TRBV6-3 and TRBJ1-5; D is unresolved. Between the trimmed V and J ends, which lost 2 bases and 8 bases, there was a span of 13 bases. Germline V CDR1 and CDR2: MNHEY, SVGEGT. The CDR3 runs 14 residues. Written as DNA, the CDR3 is TGTGCCAGCAGTTACCCGGCAGGTCGCGAGCCCCAGCATTTT. Translation: CASSYPAGREPQHF.

This clonotype occurred many times. This rearrangement joins TRBV6-2 or TRBV6-3 to TRBJ2-5, with D unresolved. CDR1 is MNHEY, CDR2 SVGEGT, per germline. This CDR3 contains 13 residues. V shed 4 bases and J shed 2 bases, with 8 bases lying between them. The CDR3 DNA reads TGTGCCAGCAGTTCAGGAGAACAAGAGACCCAGTACTTC. As protein: CASSSGEQETQYF.

This clonotype has more than one count but fewer than ten. The chain couples TRBV20-1 to TRBJ1-2, with D uncertain. The CDR3 runs 11 residues. Germline-derived CDR1 and CDR2 are DFQATT and SNEGSKA (reference sequence). Trimming shortened V by 8 bases and J by 5 bases, and 12 bases separated the two germline ends. CDR3 in amino acids: CSSRTIYGYTF. CDR3 bases: TGCAGTTCTCGGACCATTTATGGCTACACCTTC.

Only a few counts were recorded for this clonotype. The rearrangement links TRBV11-2 to TRBJ2-6; tentatively, D is TRBD2 (6 bases). The CDR3 covers 15 residues. Germline V CDR1 and CDR2: SGHAT, FQNNGV. Deletions cut 3 bases from V and 2 bases from J, with 8 bases between. Here the CDR3 DNA reads TGTGCCAGCAGCTTGGAGGGGACTGGGGCCAACGTCCTGACTTTC. This sequence encodes CASSLEGTGANVLTF. The full variable domain, in which reference TRBV11-2 and TRBJ2-6 provide the parts outside the CDR3, is EAGVAQSPRYKIIEKRQSVAFWCNPISGHATLYWYQQILGQGPKLLIQFQNNGVVDDSQLPKDRFSAERLKGVDSTLKIQPAKLEDSAVYLCASSLEGTGANVLTFGAGSRLTVL.